This is a list of T cell receptor beta chains from one sample in a study of cytomegalovirus exposure and HLA in healthy donors. Clones were read by immunoSEQ multiplex PCR, and TCRdb kept only the in-frame ones, dropping some. The repertoire holds about 110,000 clones, with roughly 80% as singletons. Sample: PBMCs. These receptor sequences come from a man in his thirties or forties in good health and CMV-seropositive. The CDR3 runs from the conserved cysteine through the conserved F or W. A D gene is named only where the DNA matches it firmly. Not every row has a clone size; where given, it reads once, few, many or a size class.

clone_size	cdr3_length	v_call	d_call	j_call	cdr3_nt	cdr3_aa
-	14	TRBV5-4	TRBD2	TRBJ2-3	TGTGCCAGCCTAAGCGGGGGGGCCTCAGATACGCAGTATTTT	CASLSGGASDTQYF
-	13	TRBV7-5	-	TRBJ2-7	TGTGTCAGAAGCTTCGGGACTAGCTACGAGCAGTACTTC	CVRSFGTSYEQYF
-	15	TRBV7-9	-	TRBJ1-1	TGTGCCAGCAGCTTATCGCGCGGGGCGGACACTGAAGCTTTCTTT	CASSLSRGADTEAFF
few	16	TRBV5-5	TRBD2	TRBJ2-5	TGTGCCAGCAGCTTGGCCGGGACTAGCGGCCAAGAGACCCAGTACTTC	CASSLAGTSGQETQYF
-	15	TRBV19	TRBD1	TRBJ2-5	TGTGCCAGTAGTAGTGGGACAGGTCACCAAGAGACCCAGTACTTC	CASSSGTGHQETQYF
-	15	TRBV15	-	TRBJ1-3	TGTGCCACCAGCAGACCTCGGGACTCTGGAAACACCATATATTTT	CATSRPRDSGNTIYF
-	16	TRBV7-2	-	TRBJ2-4	TGTGCCAGCAGCTTAACCCAGACAGTCTTGGCCAACATTCAGTACTTC	CASSLTQTVLANIQYF
-	15	TRBV6-6	TRBD1	TRBJ1-5	TGTGCCAGCGATCGGACAGGGGGCAACAATCAGCCCCAGCATTTT	CASDRTGGNNQPQHF
-	16	TRBV25-1	-	TRBJ1-4	TGTGCCAGCAGCCAGAAACACAGGGCGACCAATGAAAAACTGTTTTTT	CASSQKHRATNEKLFF
once	15	TRBV7-2	TRBD1	TRBJ1-5	TGTGCCAGCAGCTACGACAGGGGGAGCAATCAGCCCCAGCATTTT	CASSYDRGSNQPQHF
-	14	TRBV6-5	-	TRBJ2-7	TGTGCCAGCAGACCAGCCCCAGGGGTCCACGAGCAGTACTTC	CASRPAPGVHEQYF
-	14	TRBV19	-	TRBJ2-5	TGTGCCAGTAGGTTAGACAGATCCCAAGAGACCCAGTACTTC	CASRLDRSQETQYF
-	14	TRBV29-1	-	TRBJ1-1	TGCAGCGTTGAAGATCTTGCGGCAACGGGTAAAGCTTTCTTT	CSVEDLAATGKAFF
-	17	TRBV10-3	TRBD2	TRBJ2-1	TGTGCCATCAGTGACTTTGGGCGGGGGAGGGTTAGGAATGAGCAGTTCTTC	CAISDFGRGRVRNEQFF
-	14	TRBV14	TRBD1	TRBJ2-3	TGTGCCAGCAGTCGGACAGGGGGCCCAGATACGCAGTATTTC	CASSRTGGPDTQYF
-	18	TRBV27	TRBD1	TRBJ2-7	TGTGCCAGCAGTTCTAGCCCCCTGGGACAGGGGGTGTCCTACGAGCAGTACTTC	CASSSSPLGQGVSYEQYF
-	16	TRBV19	TRBD2	TRBJ2-3	TGTGCCAGTAGTATTGGACTAGCGGGGGAAACAGATACGCAGTATTTT	CASSIGLAGETDTQYF
-	16	TRBV4-1	TRBD2	TRBJ2-5	TGCGCCAGCAGCGCAACGATAGGACTAGCAGGCGAGACCCAGTACTTC	CASSATIGLAGETQYF
once	15	TRBV7-9	-	TRBJ2-5	TGTGCCAGCAGCTTAGACTGGGCTCAAAAAGAGACCCAGTACTTC	CASSLDWAQKETQYF
-	14	TRBV11-2	-	TRBJ2-5	TGTGCCAGCAGCCAAAACAGGGCATGGGAGACCCAGTACTTC	CASSQNRAWETQYF
-	11	TRBV27	-	TRBJ1-1	TGTGCCACCAGAGGGGGCACTGAAGCTTTCTTT	CATRGGTEAFF
-	15	TRBV9	-	TRBJ2-3	TGTGCCAGCAGCGTAGGTTCGCGGAGCACAGATACGCAGTATTTT	CASSVGSRSTDTQYF
-	18	TRBV28	TRBD1	TRBJ1-6	TGTGCCAGCAGTCAACCCCCGGGACAGGGGGCGAATAATTCACCCCTCCACTTT	CASSQPPGQGANNSPLHF
-	17	TRBV4-1	-	TRBJ2-1	TGCGCCAGCAGCCAGCCAACAGGGTTTGGAGGTATCAATGAGCAGTTCTTC	CASSQPTGFGGINEQFF
-	17	TRBV5-1	TRBD2	TRBJ2-1	TGCGCCAGCAGCTTGGGGCCCCTAGCGGGGGACTACAATGAGCAGTTCTTC	CASSLGPLAGDYNEQFF
-	15	TRBV5-1	-	TRBJ2-3	TGCGCCAGCAGCCAAGTAACAGCGGAGGCAGATACGCAGTATTTT	CASSQVTAEADTQYF
-	15	TRBV28	TRBD1	TRBJ2-7	TGTGCCAGCAGGGGTGTTTCGGGACAGGGCTACGAGCAGTACTTC	CASRGVSGQGYEQYF
once	15	TRBV7-2	TRBD2	TRBJ2-3	TGTGCCAGCAGCTTAGGCCCCTGGACTAGCGGGGTGCAGTATTTT	CASSLGPWTSGVQYF
-	16	TRBV27	TRBD2	TRBJ2-5	TGTGCCAGCAGTTTGGGACTAGCGTTAGGCCAAGAGACCCAGTACTTC	CASSLGLALGQETQYF
-	11	TRBV30	-	TRBJ2-4	TGTGCCTGGAGTGTCCAGAACATTCAGTACTTC	CAWSVQNIQYF
-	13	TRBV9	-	TRBJ2-1	TGTGCCAGCAGCTCTGGAGGAGGAGACGAGCAGTTCTTC	CASSSGGGDEQFF
-	15	TRBV2	TRBD2	TRBJ2-3	TGTGCCAGCAGTTGGAGCGGGGGAGGAGGAGATACGCAGTATTTT	CASSWSGGGGDTQYF
once	15	TRBV4-2	TRBD1	TRBJ2-1	TGTGCCAGCAGCCGAGAAGGGGACAGGGCCAATGAGCAGTTCTTC	CASSREGDRANEQFF
-	17	TRBV7-9	TRBD2	TRBJ2-3	TGTGCCAGCACACGACTAGCGGGGGGGCGAAGCACAGATACGCAGTATTTT	CASTRLAGGRSTDTQYF
-	12	TRBV4-2	-	TRBJ2-7	TGTGCCAGCAGCCAAGATTCTTACGAGCAGTACTTC	CASSQDSYEQYF
once	14	TRBV7-8	-	TRBJ1-1	TGTGCCAGCAGCTTAGTGTTGGGGCACACTGAAGCTTTCTTT	CASSLVLGHTEAFF
-	16	TRBV6-4	-	TRBJ2-2	TGTGCCAGCAGTGACTCAGCCGGGGAGAACACCGGGGAGCTGTTTTTT	CASSDSAGENTGELFF
-	16	TRBV27	-	TRBJ2-3	TGTGCCAGCAGCCCCACCGTGGCCGAGGGCACAGATACGCAGTATTTT	CASSPTVAEGTDTQYF
-	10	TRBV18	-	TRBJ2-5	TGTGCCAGCTCACTCCGGGAGCAGTACTTC	CASSLREQYF
-	13	TRBV7-9	-	TRBJ2-6	TGTGCCACCCTTATCTCTGGGGCCAACGTCCTGACTTTC	CATLISGANVLTF
once	15	TRBV7-2	TRBD2	TRBJ2-1	TGTGCCAGCAGCTCCAACCGGGACTACAACAATGAGCAGTTCTTC	CASSSNRDYNNEQFF
-	16	TRBV12-5	TRBD2	TRBJ2-3	TGTGCTAGTGGTTTGGATGGGCGGGAGGTCACAGATACGCAGTATTTT	CASGLDGREVTDTQYF
-	18	TRBV19	-	TRBJ1-3	TGTGCCAGTAGTATAGTTTCGGGACACCGGCGGTCTGGAAACACCATATATTTT	CASSIVSGHRRSGNTIYF
-	14	TRBV19	TRBD1	TRBJ1-1	TGTGCCAGTAGTTTACACAGGGGGCTCAATGAAGCTTTCTTT	CASSLHRGLNEAFF
-	14	TRBV7-9	-	TRBJ2-1	TGTGCCAGCAGCCCCTTCGACAGTGGAAATGAGCAGTTCTTC	CASSPFDSGNEQFF
-	15	TRBV6-1	TRBD1	TRBJ2-7	TGTGCCAGCAGGTTTTTAGGGGACAGGGTCTACGAGCAGTACTTC	CASRFLGDRVYEQYF
-	17	TRBV4-1	TRBD2	TRBJ2-7	TGCGCCAGCAGCCCAAAGACTAGCGGGGGGCTCCTTAGGGAGCAGTACTTC	CASSPKTSGGLLREQYF
-	16	TRBV7-9	-	TRBJ2-7	TGTGCCAGCAGCCCAAATTCGATACTAAGCTCCTACGAGCAGTACTTC	CASSPNSILSSYEQYF
once	16	TRBV2	-	TRBJ2-7	TGTGCCAGCAGTCCTCCGCCCGACAGGTTAACCTACGAGCAGTACTTC	CASSPPPDRLTYEQYF
-	15	TRBV7-9	TRBD1	TRBJ1-4	TGTGCCAGCAGCCACCGGGACAGGGCCATAGAAAAACTGTTTTTT	CASSHRDRAIEKLFF
-	15	TRBV29-1	TRBD1	TRBJ2-1	TGCAGCGGGTACTTGGGGACAGGGGTTGTCAATGAGCAGTTCTTC	CSGYLGTGVVNEQFF
-	15	TRBV23-1	-	TRBJ2-3	TGCGCCAGCAGTCATCCGAGGGCGCGGACAGATACGCAGTATTTT	CASSHPRARTDTQYF
-	15	TRBV5-1	TRBD1	TRBJ2-5	TGCGCCAGCAGCAACCCGACAGGGTCTGGAGAGACCCAGTACTTC	CASSNPTGSGETQYF
-	14	TRBV5-1	-	TRBJ1-5	TGCGCCAGCAGCTTGGCCCAGGGAGGGCAGCCCCAGCATTTT	CASSLAQGGQPQHF